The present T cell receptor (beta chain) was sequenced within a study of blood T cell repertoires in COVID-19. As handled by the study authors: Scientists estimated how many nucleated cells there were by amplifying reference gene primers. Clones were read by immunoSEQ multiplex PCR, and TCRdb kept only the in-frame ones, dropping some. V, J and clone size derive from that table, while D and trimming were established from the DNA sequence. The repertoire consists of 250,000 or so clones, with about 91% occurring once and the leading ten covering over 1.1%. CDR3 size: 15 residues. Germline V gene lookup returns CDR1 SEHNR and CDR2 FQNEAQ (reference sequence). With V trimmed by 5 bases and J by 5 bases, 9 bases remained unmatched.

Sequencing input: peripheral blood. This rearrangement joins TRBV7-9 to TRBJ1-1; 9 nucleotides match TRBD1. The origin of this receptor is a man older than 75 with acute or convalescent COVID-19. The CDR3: CASSLPGQGGTEAFF. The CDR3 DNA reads TGTGCCAGCAGCCTACCGGGACAGGGTGGGACTGAAGCTTTCTTT.